Below, 4 T cell receptor beta chains from the same sample are listed, as sequenced in a study of STAT3 mutations in large granular lymphocyte leukemia. Study outcomes and limitations: In T-cell large granular lymphocyte leukemia, about half of patients showed multiple immunodominant subclonotypes.

For these receptors, no antigen is known. TCRdb's copy holds only in-frame clones and misses some; the assay was immunoSEQ multiplex PCR. The sample includes around 2,900 clones, around nine tenths of them seen just once. Input material: peripheral blood mononuclear cells. The source of these receptors is a man in his forties or fifties with T-cell large granular lymphocyte leukemia. Some clones in this sample may be carry-over from other donors' samples.

The chain is built from TRBV7-8 and TRBJ2-6; D possibly corresponds to TRBD1 (5 bases). CDR3 length equals 18 residues. Trimming removed 2 bases from V and 0 bases from J, with 14 bases in between. Germline V gives CDR1 SGHVS, CDR2 FQNEAQ. The CDR3 coding sequence is TGTGCCAGCAGCTTACAAAGGGGATGGGGCTCTGGGGCCAACGTCCTGACTTTC. It specifies CASSLQRGWGSGANVLTF.

This sequence joins TRBV7-6 and TRBJ1-2, with D maybe TRBD1 (5 bases). The CDR3 runs 14 residues. V lost 1 base to trimming and J lost 6 bases, with 12 bases between them. In germline, CDR1 is SGHVS, CDR2 FNYEAQ. CDR3: CASSLVFGTDGYTF. The CDR3 DNA is TGTGCCAGCAGCTTAGTCTTCGGGACCGATGGCTACACCTTC.

V is TRBV9 and J is TRBJ1-3; 8 bases align to TRBD1. The CDR3 is made up of 15 amino acids. Germline CDR1 reads SGDLS; CDR2 reads YYNGEE. The J segment lost 3 bases and the V segment lost 5 bases, leaving 7 bases of the junction unmatched. CDR3 in amino acids: CASSVQGASGNTIYF. CDR3 sequence (DNA): TGTGCCAGCAGTGTCCAGGGGGCGAGTGGAAACACCATATATTTT.

The chain is built from TRBV4-1 and TRBJ1-2; TRBD1 matches 7 bases. The CDR3 has 15 residues. Germline assignment: CDR1 MGHRA and CDR2 YSYEKL. With 0 bases clipped from V and 11 bases from J, the junction kept 12 bases outside the gene matches. In DNA form, the CDR3 reads TGCGCCAGCAGCCAAGATATCACCGGGACAGCGGGTTACACCTTC. This sequence encodes CASSQDITGTAGYTF.